This T cell receptor (beta chain) was captured in a study of blood T cells in healthy people across ages. Germline CDR1 is SGHRS and CDR2 is YFSETQ. V was trimmed by 4 bases and J by 11 bases, leaving 28 bases between them. This CDR3 is built from 16 residues. Concerning this clonotype itself: A much bigger clone sits one base away, suggesting this may be a read error.

A sample-barcoded 5' primer and a J-beta primer mix were used in a second PCR of roughly 7 to 11 cycles. TCRdb reanalysed the 5' RACE reads using MiXCR and keeps one entry per CDR3 protein. The repertoire includes about 620,000 distinct CDR3 sequences, 52% of them detected once, and 13% sits in the top ten. The clonotype comes from an elderly woman in good health. The chain has TRBV5-1 and TRBJ2-7, with D perhaps TRBD1 (6 bases). Sequencing input: blood. The CDR3 loop is CASSPVTAKQGETKYF. CDR3 nucleotide sequence: TGCGCCAGCAGCCCAGTAACCGCCAAACAGGGTGAGACCAAGTACTTC. Looking up the rest from reference TRBV5-1 and TRBJ2-7 gives the full variable domain: KAGVTQTPRYLIKTRGQQVTLSCSPISGHRSVSWYQQTPGQGLQFLFEYFSETQRNKGNFPGRFSGRQFSNSRSEMNVSTLELGDSALYLCASSPVTAKQGETKYFGPGTRLTVT.